The clone carrying this TCR beta chain was seen once. Original processing methods: Researchers report that nucleated cell counts were estimated from reference gene primer amplification. Profiling relied on immunoSEQ multiplex PCR, and the TCRdb table lists in-frame clones only, not all of them. Clone size and the V and J calls come from that table; the DNA yielded D and trimming. Seen here are about 38,000 clones, about two thirds observed once, and the top ten hold 8% to 11%. Germline CDR1 reads MNHNY; CDR2 reads SVGAGI (reference sequence). The J segment lost 4 bases and the V segment lost 1 base, leaving 1 base of the junction unmatched. The CDR3 runs 15 residues. These data are taken from a study of blood T cell repertoires in COVID-19. Study as a whole: Specimens from acute and convalescent COVID-19 originated in the United States, Italy and Spain. T cells, B-cell-depleted T cells, or PBMCs provided the cDNA or gDNA that served as material.

The clonotype was recovered from an older man with COVID-19, enrolled during active disease. Sequenced input: peripheral blood. The rearrangement joins TRBV6-6 to TRBJ2-1; 10 bases match TRBD2. As DNA, the CDR3 is TGTGCCAGCAGTTACTGGACTAGCGGTTACAATGAGCAGTTCTTC. It translates to CASSYWTSGYNEQFF.